A selection of T cell receptor beta chains follows, all from one sample in a study of blood T cell repertoires in COVID-19. Some clones are missing from TCRdb's copy, which holds only in-frame ones; the method was immunoSEQ multiplex PCR. The profile shows over 100,000 clones, approximately 90% of them singletons. The sequenced sample was peripheral blood. Source of these receptors: a human donor in a cohort sampled during active COVID-19. Both conserved end residues are trimmed from each CDR3. A D gene is named only where the DNA matches it firmly.

V: TRBV7-8; D: TRBD2; CDR3: ASSTELEREGGRSEQF
V: TRBV6-5; D: TRBD1; CDR3: ASSPTGTGLY
V: TRBV9; D: TRBD1; CDR3: ASSPGQVPYEQY
V: TRBV5-1; D: -; CDR3: ASSLISDSYGYT
V: TRBV6-4; D: TRBD1; CDR3: ASSDGTGRGTEAF
V: TRBV5-1; D: TRBD1; CDR3: ASSLASGTVGAYGYT
V: TRBV18; D: TRBD1; CDR3: ASSPLDRGYGYT
V: TRBV3-1/TRBV3-2; D: -; CDR3: ASSGGMNQPQH
V: TRBV10-3; D: TRBD1; CDR3: AISERTGAPDRSGNTIY
V: TRBV24-1; D: -; CDR3: ATSDPGGPAYNEQF
V: TRBV27; D: TRBD1; CDR3: ASSTLVGTGGYEQY
V: TRBV27; D: TRBD2; CDR3: ASRPTSGGAYEQY
V: TRBV7-9; D: -; CDR3: ASSPGGIAKNIQY
V: TRBV2; D: -; CDR3: VTQQVDYGYT
V: TRBV7-3; D: -; CDR3: ASSLMGSSTEAF
V: TRBV5-1; D: TRBD1; CDR3: ASSTGTGDADTQY
V: TRBV28; D: TRBD1; CDR3: ASSLRTGGQETQY
V: TRBV27; D: TRBD1; CDR3: ASSFLRQGRNYGYT
V: TRBV11-3; D: -; CDR3: ASSPRGGYGYT
V: TRBV2; D: TRBD2; CDR3: ASSVRTSGGDEQF
V: TRBV5-6; D: TRBD1; CDR3: ASTPLGQSYEQY
V: TRBV5-5; D: TRBD1; CDR3: ASYSGTGYGEQY
V: TRBV2; D: -; CDR3: ASSEGGRRNQPQH
V: TRBV5-1; D: TRBD2; CDR3: ASSPLRTSGYNEQF
V: TRBV28; D: -; CDR3: ASSLWQGLGYT
V: TRBV7-3; D: TRBD1; CDR3: ASSLARTGLETQY
V: TRBV19; D: TRBD2; CDR3: ASSIGLAGVRADTQY
V: TRBV5-8; D: -; CDR3: ASSFRKRGEQY
V: TRBV2; D: -; CDR3: ASGVAYGNRTNTEAF
V: TRBV4-1; D: TRBD2; CDR3: ASSQELAGAREQY
V: TRBV7-7; D: -; CDR3: ASSSRGLGTDTQY
V: TRBV7-9; D: -; CDR3: ASSSTWASRTGELF
V: TRBV15; D: -; CDR3: ATSRDHRRTQY
V: TRBV2; D: -; CDR3: ASSELGRWQETQY
V: TRBV7-9; D: TRBD1; CDR3: ASSRTGKTGNTIY
V: TRBV2; D: TRBD1; CDR3: ASSDGTGAATNEKLF
V: TRBV28; D: -; CDR3: ASLVGSYEQY
V: TRBV10-3; D: TRBD1; CDR3: AIRPTGVEKLF
V: TRBV9; D: -; CDR3: ASSVGGGVLNIQY
V: TRBV9; D: -; CDR3: ASSSGGLDYTGELF
V: TRBV2; D: TRBD1; CDR3: ASSEVMTGMKTYT
V: TRBV27; D: -; CDR3: ASSSMGPVGSSGYT
V: TRBV12-5; D: -; CDR3: ASALGTFGYT
V: TRBV7-2; D: -; CDR3: ASSSGSTYNEQF
V: TRBV9; D: TRBD2; CDR3: ASSVGNSGGAAGELF
V: TRBV7-9; D: TRBD1; CDR3: ASIETGVGTGELF
V: TRBV7-3; D: TRBD2; CDR3: ASSGGTSGIDEQF
V: TRBV4-2; D: TRBD1; CDR3: ASSQDGTGSEKLF
V: TRBV27; D: TRBD1; CDR3: ASSPHSGTGHGYT
V: TRBV2; D: -; CDR3: ASTIQGSTEAF
V: TRBV7-9; D: -; CDR3: ASSSQEGTEAF
V: TRBV18; D: -; CDR3: ASSQTGTEAF
V: TRBV7-8; D: -; CDR3: ASSKSGGTSYGYT
V: TRBV5-1; D: -; CDR3: ASSLRGREHIFGNTIY
V: TRBV7-2; D: -; CDR3: ASSLEGAGNYGYT
V: TRBV6-2/TRBV6-3; D: -; CDR3: ASSYNGFGSGDTQY
V: TRBV2; D: TRBD1; CDR3: ASSPGGVVAF
V: TRBV7-2; D: -; CDR3: ASSSGLDYEQY
V: TRBV5-1; D: -; CDR3: ASSLAGGFAAEAF
V: TRBV5-1; D: TRBD1; CDR3: ASSLTGVVYGYT